This T cell receptor (beta chain) is from a study of cytomegalovirus exposure and HLA in healthy donors. 13 Jbeta primers and 60 Vbeta primers were used for the PCR. Sequencing used immunoSEQ multiplex PCR; TCRdb keeps in-frame clones, though not all of them. This sample has 100,000 to 150,000 clones; more than 65% occur once, and the top ten carry under 2%. This CDR3 is 14 amino acids long. V was clipped by 3 bases and J by 8 bases, with 14 bases between them. CDR1 SEHNR and CDR2 FQNEAQ come from the germline V gene (reference sequence). The J gene is TRBJ2-1, the V gene TRBV7-9; maybe TRBD1 (6 bases). The TCR comes from a man aged 18-30 years in good health and CMV-seronegative. Sequenced material: PBMCs. Here the CDR3 reads CASSLGANGDEQFF. The CDR3 DNA reads as TGTGCCAGCAGCTTGGGGGCCAACGGGGATGAGCAGTTCTTC.